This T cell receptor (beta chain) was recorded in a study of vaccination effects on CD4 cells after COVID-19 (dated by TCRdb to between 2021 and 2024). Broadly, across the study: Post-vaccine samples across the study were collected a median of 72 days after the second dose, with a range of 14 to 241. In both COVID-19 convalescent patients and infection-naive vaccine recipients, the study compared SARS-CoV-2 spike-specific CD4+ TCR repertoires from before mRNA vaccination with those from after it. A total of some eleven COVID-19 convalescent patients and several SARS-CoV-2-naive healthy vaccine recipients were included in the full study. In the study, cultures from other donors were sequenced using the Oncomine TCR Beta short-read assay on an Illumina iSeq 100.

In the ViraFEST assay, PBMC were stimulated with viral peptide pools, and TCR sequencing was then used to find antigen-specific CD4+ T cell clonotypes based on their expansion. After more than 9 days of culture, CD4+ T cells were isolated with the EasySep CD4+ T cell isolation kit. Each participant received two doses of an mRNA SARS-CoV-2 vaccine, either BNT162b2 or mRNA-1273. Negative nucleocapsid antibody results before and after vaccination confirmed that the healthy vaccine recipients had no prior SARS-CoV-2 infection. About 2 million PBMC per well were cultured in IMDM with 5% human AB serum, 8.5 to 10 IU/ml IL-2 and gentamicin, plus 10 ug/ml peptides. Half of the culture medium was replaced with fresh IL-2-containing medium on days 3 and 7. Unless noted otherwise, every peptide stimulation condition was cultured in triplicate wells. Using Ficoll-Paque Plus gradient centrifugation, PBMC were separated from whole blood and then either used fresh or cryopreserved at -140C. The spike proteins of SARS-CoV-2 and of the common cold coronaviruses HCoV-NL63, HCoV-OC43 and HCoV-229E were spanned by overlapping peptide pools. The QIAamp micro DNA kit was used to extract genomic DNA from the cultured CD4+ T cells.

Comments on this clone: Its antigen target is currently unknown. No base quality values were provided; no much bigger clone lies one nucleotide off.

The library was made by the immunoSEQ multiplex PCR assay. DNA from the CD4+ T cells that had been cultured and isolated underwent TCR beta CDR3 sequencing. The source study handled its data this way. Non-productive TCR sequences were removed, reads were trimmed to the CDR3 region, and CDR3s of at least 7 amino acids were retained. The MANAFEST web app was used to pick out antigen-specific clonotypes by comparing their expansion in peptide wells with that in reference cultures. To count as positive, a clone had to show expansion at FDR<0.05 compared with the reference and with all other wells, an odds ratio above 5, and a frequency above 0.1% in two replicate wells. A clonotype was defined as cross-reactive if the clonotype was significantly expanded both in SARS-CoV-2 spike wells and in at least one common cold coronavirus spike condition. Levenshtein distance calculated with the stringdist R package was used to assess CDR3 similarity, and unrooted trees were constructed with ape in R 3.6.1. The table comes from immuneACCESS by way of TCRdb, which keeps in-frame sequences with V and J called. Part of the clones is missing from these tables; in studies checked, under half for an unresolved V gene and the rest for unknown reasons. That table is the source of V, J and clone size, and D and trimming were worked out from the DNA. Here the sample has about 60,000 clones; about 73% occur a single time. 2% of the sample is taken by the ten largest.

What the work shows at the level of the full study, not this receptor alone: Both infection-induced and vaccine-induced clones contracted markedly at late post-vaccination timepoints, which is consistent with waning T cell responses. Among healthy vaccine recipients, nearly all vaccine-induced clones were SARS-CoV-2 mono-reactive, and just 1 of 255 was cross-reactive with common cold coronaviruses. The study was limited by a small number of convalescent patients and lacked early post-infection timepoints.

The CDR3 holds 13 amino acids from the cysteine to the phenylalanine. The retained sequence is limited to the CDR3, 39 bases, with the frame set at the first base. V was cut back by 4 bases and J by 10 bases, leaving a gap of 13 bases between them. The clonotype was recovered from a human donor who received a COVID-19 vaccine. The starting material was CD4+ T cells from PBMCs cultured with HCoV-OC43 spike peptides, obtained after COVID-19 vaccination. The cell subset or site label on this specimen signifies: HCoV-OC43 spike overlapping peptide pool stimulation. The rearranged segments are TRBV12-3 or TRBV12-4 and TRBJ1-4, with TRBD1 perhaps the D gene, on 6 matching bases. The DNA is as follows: TGTGCCAGCAGTTCGCAAGGGGGGGGAAAACTGTTTTTT. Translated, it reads CASSSQGGGKLFF.